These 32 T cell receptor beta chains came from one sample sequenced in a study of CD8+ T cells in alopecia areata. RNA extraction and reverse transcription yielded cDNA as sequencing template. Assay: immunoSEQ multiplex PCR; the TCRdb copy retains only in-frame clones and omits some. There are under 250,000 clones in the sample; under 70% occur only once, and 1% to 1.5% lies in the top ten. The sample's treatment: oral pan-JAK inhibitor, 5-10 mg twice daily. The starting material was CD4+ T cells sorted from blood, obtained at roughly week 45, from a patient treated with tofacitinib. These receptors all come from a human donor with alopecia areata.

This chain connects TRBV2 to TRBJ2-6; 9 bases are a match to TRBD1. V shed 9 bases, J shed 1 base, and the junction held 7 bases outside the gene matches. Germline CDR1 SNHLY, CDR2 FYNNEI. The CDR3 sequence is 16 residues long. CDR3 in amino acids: CARSPGTGSGANVLTF. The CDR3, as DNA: TGTGCCAGAAGTCCCGGGACAGGGTCTGGGGCCAACGTCCTGACTTTC.

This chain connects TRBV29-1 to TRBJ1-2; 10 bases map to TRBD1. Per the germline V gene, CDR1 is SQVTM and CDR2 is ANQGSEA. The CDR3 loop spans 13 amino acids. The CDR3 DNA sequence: TGCAGTTCTTTAGGGGACAGGGGAAGAGGGTACACCTTC. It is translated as CSSLGDRGRGYTF.

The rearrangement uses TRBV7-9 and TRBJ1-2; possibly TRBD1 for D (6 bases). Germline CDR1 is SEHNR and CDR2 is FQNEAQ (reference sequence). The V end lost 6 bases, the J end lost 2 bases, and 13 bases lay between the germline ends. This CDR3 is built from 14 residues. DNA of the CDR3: TGTGCCAGCAGTCCGGAACAGGGAAACTATGGCTACACCTTC. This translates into CASSPEQGNYGYTF.

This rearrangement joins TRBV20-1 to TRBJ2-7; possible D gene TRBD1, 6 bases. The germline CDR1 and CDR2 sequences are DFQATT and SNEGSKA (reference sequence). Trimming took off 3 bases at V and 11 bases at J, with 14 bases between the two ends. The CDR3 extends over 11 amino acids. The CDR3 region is CSASWAAGEYF. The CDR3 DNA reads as TGCAGTGCTAGTTGGGCTGCAGGGGAGTACTTC.

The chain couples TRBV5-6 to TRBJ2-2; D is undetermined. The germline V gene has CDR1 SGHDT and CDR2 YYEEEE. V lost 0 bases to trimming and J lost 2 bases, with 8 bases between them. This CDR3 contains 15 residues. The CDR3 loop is CASSLDRPNTGELFF. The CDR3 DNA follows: TGTGCCAGCAGCTTGGACAGACCCAACACCGGGGAGCTGTTTTTT.

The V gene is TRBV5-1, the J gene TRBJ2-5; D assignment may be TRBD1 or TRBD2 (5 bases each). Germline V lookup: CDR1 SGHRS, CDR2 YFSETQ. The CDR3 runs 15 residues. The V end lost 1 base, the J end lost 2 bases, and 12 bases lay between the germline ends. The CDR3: CASSLTGWGQETQYF. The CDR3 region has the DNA TGCGCCAGCAGCTTGACAGGCTGGGGGCAAGAGACCCAGTACTTC.

The CDR3 sequence: CASSSRENTEAFF. The CDR3 DNA reads TGTGCCAGCAGCTCCAGGGAGAACACTGAAGCTTTCTTT. V gene TRBV7-9 combines with J gene TRBJ1-1; the D gene is possibly TRBD1 (5 bases). Per germline, CDR1 SEHNR and CDR2 FQNEAQ (reference sequence). Trimming shortened V by 4 bases and J by 1 base, and 7 bases separated the two germline ends. CDR3 size: 13 residues.

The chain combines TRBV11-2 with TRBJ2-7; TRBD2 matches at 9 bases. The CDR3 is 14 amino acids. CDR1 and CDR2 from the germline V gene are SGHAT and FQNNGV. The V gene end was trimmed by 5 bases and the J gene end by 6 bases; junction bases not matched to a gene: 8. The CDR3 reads CASSGSGGQVEQYF. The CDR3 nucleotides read TGTGCCAGCAGCGGAAGCGGGGGGCAGGTCGAGCAGTACTTC. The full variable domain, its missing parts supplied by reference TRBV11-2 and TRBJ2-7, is EAGVAQSPRYKIIEKRQSVAFWCNPISGHATLYWYQQILGQGPKLLIQFQNNGVVDDSQLPKDRFSAERLKGVDSTLKIQPAKLEDSAVYLCASSGSGGQVEQYFGPGTRLTVT.

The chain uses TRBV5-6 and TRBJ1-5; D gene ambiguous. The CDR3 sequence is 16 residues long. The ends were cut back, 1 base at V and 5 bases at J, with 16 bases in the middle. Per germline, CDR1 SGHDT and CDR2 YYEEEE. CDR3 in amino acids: CASSLSARGRDQPQHF. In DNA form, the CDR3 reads TGTGCCAGCAGCTTGAGTGCCAGAGGGCGGGATCAGCCCCAGCATTTT.

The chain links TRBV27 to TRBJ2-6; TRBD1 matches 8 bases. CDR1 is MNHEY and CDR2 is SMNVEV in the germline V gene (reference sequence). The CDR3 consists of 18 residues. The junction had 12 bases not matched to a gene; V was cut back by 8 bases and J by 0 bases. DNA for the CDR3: TGTGCCAGCGGCGGACGTGACAGGGGAGGCTCTGGGGCCAACGTCCTGACTTTC. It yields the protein CASGGRDRGGSGANVLTF.

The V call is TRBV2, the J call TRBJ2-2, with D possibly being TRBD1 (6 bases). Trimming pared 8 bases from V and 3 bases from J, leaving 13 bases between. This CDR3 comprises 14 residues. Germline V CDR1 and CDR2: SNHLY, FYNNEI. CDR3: CASHRDTYTGELFF. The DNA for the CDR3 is TGTGCCAGCCATCGGGACACCTACACCGGGGAGCTGTTTTTT.

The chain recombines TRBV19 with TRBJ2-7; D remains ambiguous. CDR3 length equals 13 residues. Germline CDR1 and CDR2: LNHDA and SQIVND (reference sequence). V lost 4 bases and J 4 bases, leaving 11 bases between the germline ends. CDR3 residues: CASSTKAGYEQYF. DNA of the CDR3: TGTGCCAGTAGTACAAAGGCTGGATACGAGCAGTACTTC.

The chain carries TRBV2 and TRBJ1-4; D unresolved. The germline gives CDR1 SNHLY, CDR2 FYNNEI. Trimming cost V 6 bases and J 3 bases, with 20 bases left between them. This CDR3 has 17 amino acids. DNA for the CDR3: TGTGCCAGCAGATTCATTTTCCTAGGTGTGCCTAATGAAAAACTGTTTTTT. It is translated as CASRFIFLGVPNEKLFF.

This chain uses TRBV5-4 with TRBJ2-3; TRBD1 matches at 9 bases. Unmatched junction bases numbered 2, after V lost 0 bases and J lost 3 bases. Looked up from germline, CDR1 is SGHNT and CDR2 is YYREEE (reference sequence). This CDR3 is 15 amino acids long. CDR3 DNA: TGTGCCAGCAGCTTGGGACAGGGGGAAACAGATACGCAGTATTTT. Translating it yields CASSLGQGETDTQYF.

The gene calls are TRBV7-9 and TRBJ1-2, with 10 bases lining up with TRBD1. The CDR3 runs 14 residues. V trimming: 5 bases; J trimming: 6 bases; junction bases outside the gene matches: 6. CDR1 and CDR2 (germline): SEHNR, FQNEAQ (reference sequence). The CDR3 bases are TGTGCCAGCAGCCTTACTGACAGGGGGCATGGCTACACCTTC. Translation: CASSLTDRGHGYTF.

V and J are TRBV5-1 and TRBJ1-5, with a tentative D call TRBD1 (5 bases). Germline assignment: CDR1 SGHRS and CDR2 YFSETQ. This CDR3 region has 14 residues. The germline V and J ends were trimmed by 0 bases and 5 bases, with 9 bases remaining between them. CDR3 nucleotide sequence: TGCGCCAGCAGCTTGGGACAGCCCGATCAGCCCCAGCATTTT. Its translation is CASSLGQPDQPQHF.

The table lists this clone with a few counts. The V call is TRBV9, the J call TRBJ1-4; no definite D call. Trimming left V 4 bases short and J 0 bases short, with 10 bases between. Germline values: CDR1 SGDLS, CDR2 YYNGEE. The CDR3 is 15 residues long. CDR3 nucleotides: TGTGCCAGCAGCTCACAAGCAACAACTAATGAAAAACTGTTTTTT. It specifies CASSSQATTNEKLFF.

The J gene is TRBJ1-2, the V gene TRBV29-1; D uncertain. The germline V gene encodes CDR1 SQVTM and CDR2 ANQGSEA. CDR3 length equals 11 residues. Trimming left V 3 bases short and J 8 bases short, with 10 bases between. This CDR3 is CSVEAGLGYTF. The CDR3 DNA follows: TGCAGCGTTGAGGCTGGGCTGGGCTACACCTTC.

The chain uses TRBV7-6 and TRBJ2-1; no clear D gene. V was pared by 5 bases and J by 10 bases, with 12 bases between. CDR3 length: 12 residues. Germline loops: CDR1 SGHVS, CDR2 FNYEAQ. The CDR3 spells CASSPIVGEQFF. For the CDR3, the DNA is TGTGCCAGCAGCCCAATAGTTGGGGAGCAGTTCTTC.

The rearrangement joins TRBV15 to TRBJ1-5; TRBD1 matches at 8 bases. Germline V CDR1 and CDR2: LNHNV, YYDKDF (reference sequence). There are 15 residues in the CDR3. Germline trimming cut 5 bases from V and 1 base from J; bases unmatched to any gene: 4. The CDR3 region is CATSGQGSSNQPQHF. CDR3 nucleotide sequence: TGTGCCACCAGCGGACAGGGATCCAGCAATCAGCCCCAGCATTTT.

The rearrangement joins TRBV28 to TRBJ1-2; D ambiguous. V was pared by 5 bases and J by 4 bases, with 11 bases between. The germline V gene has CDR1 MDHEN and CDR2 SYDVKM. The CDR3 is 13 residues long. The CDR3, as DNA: TGTGCCAGCAGTAGAAGGACCCCCTATGGCTACACCTTC. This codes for CASSRRTPYGYTF.

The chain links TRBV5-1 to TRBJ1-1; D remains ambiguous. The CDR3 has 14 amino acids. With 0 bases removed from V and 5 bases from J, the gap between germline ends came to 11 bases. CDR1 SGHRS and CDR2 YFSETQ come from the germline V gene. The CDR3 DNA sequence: TGCGCCAGCAGCTTGGGGGAGAGAGGGACTGAAGCTTTCTTT. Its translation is CASSLGERGTEAFF.

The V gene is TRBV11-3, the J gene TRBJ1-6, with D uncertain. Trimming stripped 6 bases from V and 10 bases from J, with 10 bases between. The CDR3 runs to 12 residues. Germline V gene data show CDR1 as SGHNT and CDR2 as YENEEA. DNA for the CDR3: TGTGCCAGCAGGGGAGGAGGGTCACCCCTCCACTTT. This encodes CASRGGGSPLHF.

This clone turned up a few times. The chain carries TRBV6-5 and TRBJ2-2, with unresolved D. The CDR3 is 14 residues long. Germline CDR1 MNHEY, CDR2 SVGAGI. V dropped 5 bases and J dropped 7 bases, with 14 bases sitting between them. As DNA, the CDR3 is TGTGCCAGCAGTCACCGACGGCTCGGCGGGGAGCTGTTTTTT. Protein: CASSHRRLGGELFF.

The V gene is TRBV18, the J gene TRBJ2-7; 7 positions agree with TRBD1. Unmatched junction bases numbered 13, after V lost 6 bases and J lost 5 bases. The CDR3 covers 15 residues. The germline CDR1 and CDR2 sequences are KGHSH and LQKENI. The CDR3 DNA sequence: TGTGCCAGCTCGCAAATAGGGGGCGCGAGGGACGAGCAGTACTTC. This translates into CASSQIGGARDEQYF.

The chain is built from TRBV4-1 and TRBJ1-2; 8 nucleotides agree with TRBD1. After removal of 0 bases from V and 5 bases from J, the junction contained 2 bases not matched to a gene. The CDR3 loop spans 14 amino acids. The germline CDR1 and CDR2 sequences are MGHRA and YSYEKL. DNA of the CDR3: TGCGCCAGCAGCCAAGAGGGACAGGCGTATGGCTACACCTTC. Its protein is CASSQEGQAYGYTF.

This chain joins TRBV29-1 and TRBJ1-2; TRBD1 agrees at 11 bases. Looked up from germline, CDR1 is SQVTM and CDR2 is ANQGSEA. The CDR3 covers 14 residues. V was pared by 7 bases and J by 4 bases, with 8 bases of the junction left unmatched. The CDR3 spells CSAEAGTGGYGYTF. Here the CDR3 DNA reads TGCAGCGCCGAAGCCGGGACAGGGGGCTATGGCTACACCTTC.

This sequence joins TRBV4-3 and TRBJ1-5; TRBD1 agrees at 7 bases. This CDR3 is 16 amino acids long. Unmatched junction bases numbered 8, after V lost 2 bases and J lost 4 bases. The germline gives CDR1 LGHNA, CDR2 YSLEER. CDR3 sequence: CASSQHADRPNQPQHF. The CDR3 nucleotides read TGCGCCAGCAGCCAACACGCGGACAGGCCTAATCAGCCCCAGCATTTT.

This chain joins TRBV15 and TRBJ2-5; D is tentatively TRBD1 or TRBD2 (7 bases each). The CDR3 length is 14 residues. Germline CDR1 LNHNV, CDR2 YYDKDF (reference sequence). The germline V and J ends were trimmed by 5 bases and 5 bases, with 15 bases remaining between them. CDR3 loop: CATSEGGGGETQYF. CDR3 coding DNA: TGTGCCACCAGCGAGGGAGGGGGCGGGGAGACCCAGTACTTC.

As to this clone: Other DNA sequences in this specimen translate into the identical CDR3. CDR3 sequence (DNA): TGCAGCGTTGGGCAGGGCTCCTACGAGCAGTACTTC. Encoded protein: CSVGQGSYEQYF. The V call is TRBV29-1, the J call TRBJ2-7, with a possible D match to TRBD1 (5 bases). This CDR3 comprises 12 residues. Germline lookup yields CDR1 SQVTM and CDR2 ANQGSEA. Trimming removed 4 bases at V and 0 bases at J, with 7 bases between.

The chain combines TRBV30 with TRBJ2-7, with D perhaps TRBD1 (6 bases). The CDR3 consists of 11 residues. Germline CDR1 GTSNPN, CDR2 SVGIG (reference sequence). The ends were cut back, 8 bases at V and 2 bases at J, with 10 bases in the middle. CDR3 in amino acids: CALDRAYEQYF. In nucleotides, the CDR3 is TGTGCCCTGGACAGAGCCTACGAGCAGTACTTC. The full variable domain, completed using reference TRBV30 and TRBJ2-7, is SQTIHQWPATLVQPVGSPLSLECTVEGTSNPNLYWYRQAAGRGLQLLFYSVGIGQISSEVPQNLSASRPQDRQFILSSKKLLLSDSGFYLCALDRAYEQYFGPGTRLTVT.

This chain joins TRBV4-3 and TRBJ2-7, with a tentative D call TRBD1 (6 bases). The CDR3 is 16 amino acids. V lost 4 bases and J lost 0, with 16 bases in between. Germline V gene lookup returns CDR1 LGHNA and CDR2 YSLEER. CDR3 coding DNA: TGCGCCAGCAGCCCGGTCCCCCAACAGGGCTCCTACGAGCAGTACTTC. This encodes CASSPVPQQGSYEQYF.